This TCR beta chain was identified during a study of blood T cell repertoires in COVID-19. Study-wide background: From T cells, B-cell-depleted T cells, or PBMCs came the material, which was cDNA or gDNA.

Sequencing used immunoSEQ multiplex PCR; TCRdb keeps in-frame clones, though not all of them. The table has about 90,000 clones, 75% to 95% seen once; the top ten hold 2.3%. There are 16 residues in the CDR3. Germline CDR1 reads SGHRS; CDR2 reads YFSETQ. With 6 bases clipped from V and 2 bases from J, the junction kept 12 bases outside the gene matches. The chain is built from TRBV5-1 and TRBJ1-1; 8 positions agree with TRBD1. The sample comprised peripheral blood. This receptor was identified in a human donor with active COVID-19. The donor label of this sample is uncertain. The CDR3: CASTGGTQSTNTEAFF. CDR3 DNA sequence: TGCGCCAGCACAGGGGGCACTCAATCAACAAACACTGAAGCTTTCTTT. The full variable domain, its missing parts supplied by reference TRBV5-1 and TRBJ1-1, is KAGVTQTPRYLIKTRGQQVTLSCSPISGHRSVSWYQQTPGQGLQFLFEYFSETQRNKGNFPGRFSGRQFSNSRSEMNVSTLELGDSALYLCASTGGTQSTNTEAFFGQGTRLTVV.